This entry lists 21 T cell receptor beta chains sequenced from one sample in a study of relationships among human T cell subsets. TCR alpha and beta CDR3s were amplified from mRNA by semiquantitative ARM-PCR. In ARM-PCR, communal superprimers followed tagged nested gene-specific primers for exponential amplification. From the multiplex PCR reads, TCRdb called clonotypes with MiXCR, one entry per CDR3 protein. The sample holds roughly 15,000 distinct CDR3 sequences, about 60% seen once. Regulatory T cells were selected from positively selected CD4+ cells using anti-CD25 beads. Input material: Tregs sorted from blood. These receptor sequences come from a man aged 40-50 years in good health.

The chain joins TRBV27 to TRBJ2-1; 14 bases agree with TRBD2. J was trimmed by 6 bases and V by 2 bases; bases with no gene match: 9. The CDR3 is made up of 18 amino acids. Germline assignment: CDR1 MNHEY and CDR2 SMNVEV (reference sequence). Written as DNA, the CDR3 is TGTGCCAGCAGTTTAGCCCACCTGACTAGCGGGAGGGGCAATGAGCAGTTCTTC. This translates into CASSLAHLTSGRGNEQFF.

The count of this clonotype is one. The V call is TRBV12-3 or TRBV12-4, the J call TRBJ2-1, with 7 bases aligning to TRBD1. V gave up 8 bases and J gave up 3 bases; unmatched junction bases: 7. The CDR3 sequence is 14 residues long. In nucleotides, the CDR3 is TGTGCCAGCGGATCGGGACAGCACTACAATGAGCAGTTCTTC. This encodes CASGSGQHYNEQFF.

The count of this clonotype is one. The chain uses TRBV14 and TRBJ2-1; 9 bases fit TRBD2. Germline-derived CDR1 and CDR2 are SGHDN and FVKESK. The CDR3 contains 17 residues. V shed 3 bases and J 4 bases; nucleotides not matched to a gene: 10. The CDR3 loop reads CASSHLRGSGGYNEQFF. The CDR3 region has the DNA TGTGCCAGCAGCCACCTAAGAGGTAGCGGGGGATACAATGAGCAGTTCTTC.

The genes are TRBV12-3 or TRBV12-4 and TRBJ2-3; D is uncertain. The CDR3 totals 13 residues. V was shortened by 3 bases and J by 2 bases, with 6 bases between the two germline ends. This CDR3 is CASSLRNTDTQYF. The CDR3 coding sequence is TGTGCCAGCAGTTTGAGGAACACAGATACGCAGTATTTT.

The chain joins TRBV7-3 to TRBJ2-3; 7 bases are shared with TRBD1. The junction had 1 base not matched to a gene; V was cut back by 5 bases and J by 5 bases. Germline V CDR1 and CDR2: SGHTA, FQGTGA. There are 12 residues in the CDR3. The CDR3 DNA reads as TGTGCCAGCAGCCGGGACAGAGATACGCAGTATTTT. Protein product: CASSRDRDTQYF.

This clonotype turned up a few times. The chain's CDR3 is CSVESGVEAFF. CDR3 nucleotides: TGCAGCGTTGAAAGCGGGGTTGAAGCTTTCTTT. J is TRBJ1-1 and V is TRBV29-1; D is undetermined. This CDR3 has 11 amino acids. Germline V gene lookup returns CDR1 SQVTM and CDR2 ANQGSEA. V was cut by 2 bases and J by 7 bases, with 8 bases left in between.

This clonotype has only a few counts. The chain carries TRBV7-9 and TRBJ2-5; TRBD2 matches at 8 bases. The CDR3 consists of 15 residues. Germline V CDR1 and CDR2: SEHNR, FQNEAQ (reference sequence). Unmatched junction bases numbered 5, after V lost 1 base and J lost 4 bases. CDR3 bases: TGTGCCAGCAGCTTAGGGCTAGCGGGCCGAGAGACCCAGTACTTC. Its translation is CASSLGLAGRETQYF.

This clonotype was seen a few times. The chain recombines TRBV5-1 with TRBJ1-2; a possible D gene is TRBD1 (5 bases). The CDR3 has 13 amino acids. The V gene's germline CDR1 is SGHRS and CDR2 YFSETQ. V was clipped by 3 bases and J by 8 bases, with 14 bases between them. CDR3 DNA sequence: TGCGCCAGCAGCTCGCCGGGGCCCGAGGGCTACACCTTC. Translated: CASSSPGPEGYTF. The full variable domain, with the rest looked up from reference TRBV5-1 and TRBJ1-2, is KAGVTQTPRYLIKTRGQQVTLSCSPISGHRSVSWYQQTPGQGLQFLFEYFSETQRNKGNFPGRFSGRQFSNSRSEMNVSTLELGDSALYLCASSSPGPEGYTFGSGTRLTVV.

By share, this clonotype counts as medium-sized. The chain combines TRBV10-3 with TRBJ2-1; 8 bases line up with TRBD2. V gave up 11 bases and J gave up 0 bases; unmatched junction bases: 6. In germline, CDR1 is ENHRY, CDR2 SYGVKD. The CDR3 covers 14 residues. The CDR3 sequence: CASRGAPSYNEQFF. DNA of the CDR3: TGTGCCTCGCGGGGGGCCCCCTCCTACAATGAGCAGTTCTTC.

This chain uses TRBV12-3 or TRBV12-4 with TRBJ1-5; D is undetermined. Trimming took off 3 bases at V and 4 bases at J, with 10 bases between the two ends. The CDR3 has 14 residues. In nucleotides, the CDR3 is TGTGCCAGCAGTTTCCAGGTCGGGAATCAGCCCCAGCATTTT. Its protein is CASSFQVGNQPQHF.

This clonotype was seen a handful of times. The gene calls are TRBV6-5 and TRBJ2-7, with TRBD2 matching 7 bases. V was pared by 5 bases and J by 2 bases, with 9 bases of the junction left unmatched. The CDR3 extends over 15 amino acids. CDR1 MNHEY and CDR2 SVGAGI come from the germline V gene. The CDR3 DNA is TGTGCCAGCAGTCTTGAGGGACTATCGCCCTACGAGCAGTACTTC. It yields the protein CASSLEGLSPYEQYF.

The chain links TRBV29-1 to TRBJ1-1, with 8 bases fitting TRBD1. This CDR3 has 14 amino acids. Germline V gives CDR1 SQVTM, CDR2 ANQGSEA. The ends lost 7 bases at V and 1 base at J; junction bases unmatched: 8. CDR3 sequence reads: CSGRIDRGNTEAFF. CDR3 nucleotide sequence: TGCAGCGGCCGGATCGACAGGGGGAACACTGAAGCTTTCTTT.

This clonotype was detected only once. The chain links TRBV7-9 to TRBJ2-7; 9 bases line up with TRBD1. Germline trimming cut 1 base from V and 3 bases from J; bases unmatched to any gene: 4. The germline V gene has CDR1 SEHNR and CDR2 FQNEAQ (reference sequence). The CDR3 runs 15 residues. CDR3 loop: CASSLVETGGYEQYF. CDR3 DNA sequence: TGTGCCAGCAGCTTAGTGGAGACAGGGGGCTACGAGCAGTACTTC.

The rearrangement uses TRBV11-2 and TRBJ1-1; D call uncertain. Germline CDR1 and CDR2: SGHAT and FQNNGV. V shed 7 bases and J shed 6 bases, with 15 bases lying between them. The CDR3 is made up of 13 amino acids. The CDR3 DNA reads as TGTGCCAGCAACAACGGAGGGATCGCTGAAGCTTTCTTT. Translated: CASNNGGIAEAFF.

The chain is built from TRBV5-1 and TRBJ2-7, with 7 bases that match TRBD2. The germline CDR1 and CDR2 sequences are SGHRS and YFSETQ. Unmatched junction bases numbered 7, after V lost 4 bases and J lost 3 bases. CDR3 length: 14 residues. For the CDR3, the DNA is TGCGCCAGCAGCCGTGGGGGGGAGAACTACGAGCAGTACTTC. Its protein is CASSRGGENYEQYF.

The chain employs TRBV28 and TRBJ1-1; no firm D call. Germline CDR1 is MDHEN and CDR2 is SYDVKM. This CDR3 contains 13 residues. The V gene lost 0 bases and the J gene lost 3 bases, with 5 bases spanning the gap. CDR3 DNA sequence: TGTGCCAGCAGTTTATGGAGGGACACTGAAGCTTTCTTT. It is translated as CASSLWRDTEAFF.

The CDR3 sequence: CASSLGQGDKNIQYF. In DNA, the CDR3 is TGCGCCAGCAGCTTGGGACAGGGGGACAAAAACATTCAGTACTTC. This chain joins TRBV5-1 and TRBJ2-4; 9 bases agree with TRBD1. Germline CDR1 and CDR2: SGHRS and YFSETQ. Germline trimming cut 0 bases from V and 3 bases from J; bases unmatched to any gene: 1. This CDR3 has 15 amino acids.

This chain links TRBV18 with TRBJ1-1; D not resolved. The CDR3 is 13 amino acids. The germline V gene has CDR1 KGHSH and CDR2 LQKENI. V was shortened by 8 bases and J by 0 bases, with 10 bases between the two germline ends. In DNA form, the CDR3 reads TGTGCCAGCGATGCCGGAATGAACACTGAAGCTTTCTTT. Protein: CASDAGMNTEAFF.

This clonotype has just a few counts. Written as DNA, the CDR3 is TGTGCCAGCAGCTTAATTCGGTCAGGCGAGAACGAGCAGTACTTC. It translates to CASSLIRSGENEQYF. V is TRBV13 and J is TRBJ2-7; unclear D gene. V lost 2 bases and J lost 5, with 16 bases in between. CDR3 length: 15 amino acids. In germline, CDR1 is PRHDT, CDR2 FYEKMQ (reference sequence).

V gene TRBV20-1 combines with J gene TRBJ1-2, with D unresolved. The CDR3 is 11 amino acids. The germline gives CDR1 DFQATT, CDR2 SNEGSKA (reference sequence). Between the trimmed V and J ends, which lost 4 bases and 8 bases, there was a span of 11 bases. DNA of the CDR3: TGCAGTGCTATTACTAACGCGGGCTACACCTTC. Encoded protein: CSAITNAGYTF.

The J gene is TRBJ2-5, the V gene TRBV28; unclear D gene. Per germline, CDR1 MDHEN and CDR2 SYDVKM. V dropped 6 bases and J dropped 0 bases, with 17 bases sitting between them. This CDR3 has 16 residues. The CDR3 sequence is CASRDLGSLYQETQYF. The CDR3 nucleotides are TGTGCCAGCAGGGACCTGGGGTCCCTGTACCAAGAGACCCAGTACTTC. Full variable domain (missing parts from reference TRBV28 and TRBJ2-5): DVKVTQSSRYLVKRTGEKVFLECVQDMDHENMFWYRQDPGLGLRLIYFSYDVKMKEKGDIPEGYSVSREKKERFSLILESASTNQTSMYLCASRDLGSLYQETQYFGPGTRLLVL.